The 6 T cell receptor beta chains listed next were all sequenced from one sample in a study of shared clonotypes between healthy human individuals. TCRdb keeps only in-frame clones here, not all; method: immunoSEQ multiplex PCR. Seen here are about 990,000 clones, about 80% observed once, and the top ten hold roughly 0.62%. Material: memory CD4+ T cells from PBMCs. The sample's subset: CD45RA-negative fraction. These receptors were collected from a man aged 18 to 30 in good health. Some clones in this sample may be carry-over from other donors' samples.

This sequence joins TRBV2 and TRBJ2-1; 10 nucleotides match TRBD1. Trimming cost V 6 bases and J 7 bases; bases outside gene matches: 9. Germline V gives CDR1 SNHLY, CDR2 FYNNEI. CDR3 size: 15 residues. CDR3 in amino acids: CASSRQGAVGNEQFF. In DNA form, the CDR3 reads TGTGCCAGCAGCCGACAGGGGGCCGTGGGAAATGAGCAGTTCTTC.

The V gene is TRBV7-2, the J gene TRBJ2-1; 7 nucleotides line up with TRBD1. The CDR3 length is 14 residues. Germline CDR1 SGHTA, CDR2 FQGNSA. Germline trimming cut 4 bases from V and 7 bases from J; bases unmatched to any gene: 7. CDR3 region: CASSSPYRGNEQFF. CDR3 in DNA: TGTGCCAGCAGCTCCCCGTACAGGGGAAATGAGCAGTTCTTC.

The chain recombines TRBV10-3 with TRBJ2-3; 15 positions agree with TRBD2. J was trimmed by 3 bases and V by 10 bases; bases with no gene match: 11. The CDR3 loop spans 17 amino acids. The V gene's germline CDR1 is ENHRY and CDR2 SYGVKD. As DNA, the CDR3 is TGTGCCAGCGGCAGGGTGGGGACTAGCGGGAGGACAGATACGCAGTATTTT. This translates into CASGRVGTSGRTDTQYF.

In its sample, this clone was seen a few times. The rearrangement uses TRBV4-2 and TRBJ1-1; D unresolved. Germline V lookup: CDR1 LGHNA, CDR2 YNFKEQ. The CDR3 is 14 amino acids. Trimming took off 5 bases at V and 6 bases at J, with 16 bases between the two ends. CDR3 bases: TGTGCCAGCAGCAAGGTGGGTGGTCCCGCTGAAGCTTTCTTT. Protein product: CASSKVGGPAEAFF.

For this clone: Other DNA sequences in this specimen translate into the identical CDR3. The DNA of the CDR3 is TGTGCCAGCAGTGAATTGACAGGAACTAATGAAAAACTGTTTTTT. This sequence encodes CASSELTGTNEKLFF. The chain carries TRBV6-1 and TRBJ1-4; tentatively, D is TRBD1 (6 bases). Germline CDR1 MNHNS, CDR2 SASEGT. V dropped 2 bases and J dropped 1 base, with 8 bases sitting between them. This CDR3 has 15 amino acids.

The chain recombines TRBV6-6 with TRBJ1-2, with 10 positions matching TRBD1. This CDR3 region has 13 residues. Germline values: CDR1 MNHNY, CDR2 SVGAGI (reference sequence). The J segment lost 5 bases and the V segment lost 6 bases, leaving 3 bases of the junction unmatched. The CDR3 bases are TGTGCCAGCAGGGGGACAGGGGAGTATGGCTACACCTTC. It yields the protein CASRGTGEYGYTF.